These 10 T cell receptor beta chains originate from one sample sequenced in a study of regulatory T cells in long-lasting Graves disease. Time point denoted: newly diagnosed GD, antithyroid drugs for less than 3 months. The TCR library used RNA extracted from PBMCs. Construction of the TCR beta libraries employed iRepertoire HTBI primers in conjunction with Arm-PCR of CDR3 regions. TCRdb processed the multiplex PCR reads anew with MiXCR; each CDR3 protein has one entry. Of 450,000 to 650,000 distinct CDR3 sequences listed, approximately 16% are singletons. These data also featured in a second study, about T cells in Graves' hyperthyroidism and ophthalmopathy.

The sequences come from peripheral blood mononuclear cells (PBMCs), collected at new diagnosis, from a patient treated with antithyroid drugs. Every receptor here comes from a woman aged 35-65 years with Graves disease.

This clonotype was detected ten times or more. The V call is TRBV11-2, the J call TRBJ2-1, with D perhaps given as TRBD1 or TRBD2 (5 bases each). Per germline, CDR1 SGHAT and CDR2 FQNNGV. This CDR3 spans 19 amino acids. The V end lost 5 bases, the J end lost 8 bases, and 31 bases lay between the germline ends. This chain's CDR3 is CASSHLGGVGQGGTDEQFF. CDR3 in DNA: TGTGCCAGCAGCCATCTTGGAGGCGTAGGGCAGGGCGGAACGGATGAGCAGTTCTTC.

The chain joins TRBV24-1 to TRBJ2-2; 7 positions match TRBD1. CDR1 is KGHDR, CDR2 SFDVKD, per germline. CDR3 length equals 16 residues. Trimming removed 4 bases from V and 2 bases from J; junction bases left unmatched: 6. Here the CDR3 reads CATSDPDRVNTGELFF. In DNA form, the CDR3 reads TGTGCCACCAGTGACCCAGACAGGGTAAACACCGGGGAGCTGTTTTTT.

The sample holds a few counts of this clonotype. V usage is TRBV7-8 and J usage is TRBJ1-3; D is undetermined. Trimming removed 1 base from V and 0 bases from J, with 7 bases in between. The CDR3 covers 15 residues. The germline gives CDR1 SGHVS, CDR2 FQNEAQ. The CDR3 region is CASSLVVSSGNTIYF. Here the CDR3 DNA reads TGTGCCAGCAGCTTAGTGGTGAGCTCTGGAAACACCATATATTTT.

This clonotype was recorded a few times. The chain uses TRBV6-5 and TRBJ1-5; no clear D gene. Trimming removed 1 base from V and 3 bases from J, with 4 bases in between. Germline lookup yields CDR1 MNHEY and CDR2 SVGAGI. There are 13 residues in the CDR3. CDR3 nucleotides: TGTGCCAGCAGTTACTTCTCCAATCAGCCCCAGCATTTT. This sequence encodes CASSYFSNQPQHF.

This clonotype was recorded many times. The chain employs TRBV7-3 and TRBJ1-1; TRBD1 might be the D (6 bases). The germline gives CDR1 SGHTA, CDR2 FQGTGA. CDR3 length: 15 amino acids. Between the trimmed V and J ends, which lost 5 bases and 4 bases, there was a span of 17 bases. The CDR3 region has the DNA TGTGCCAGCAGCCCCGAGGGGGGGCATATCACTGAAGCTTTCTTT. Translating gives CASSPEGGHITEAFF.

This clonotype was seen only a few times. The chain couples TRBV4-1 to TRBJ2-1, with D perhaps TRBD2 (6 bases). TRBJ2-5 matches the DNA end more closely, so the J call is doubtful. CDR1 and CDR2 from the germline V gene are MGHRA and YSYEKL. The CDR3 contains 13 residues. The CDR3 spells CASSQQGLETQYF. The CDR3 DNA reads TGCGCCAGCAGCCAGCAGGGACTCGAGACCCAGTACTTC.

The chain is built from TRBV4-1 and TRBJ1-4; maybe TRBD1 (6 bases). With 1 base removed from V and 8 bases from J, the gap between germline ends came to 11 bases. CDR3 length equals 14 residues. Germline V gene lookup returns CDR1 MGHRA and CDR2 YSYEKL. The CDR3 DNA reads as TGCGCCAGCAGCCAAGTGGCAGGGGAGGAAAAACTGTTTTTT. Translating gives CASSQVAGEEKLFF.

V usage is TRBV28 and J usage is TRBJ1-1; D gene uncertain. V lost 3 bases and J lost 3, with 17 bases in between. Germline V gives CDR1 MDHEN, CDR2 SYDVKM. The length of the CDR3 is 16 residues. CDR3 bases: TGTGCCAGCAGTTTTGCGGGAGGCAGGAGGGACACTGAAGCTTTCTTT. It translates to CASSFAGGRRDTEAFF.

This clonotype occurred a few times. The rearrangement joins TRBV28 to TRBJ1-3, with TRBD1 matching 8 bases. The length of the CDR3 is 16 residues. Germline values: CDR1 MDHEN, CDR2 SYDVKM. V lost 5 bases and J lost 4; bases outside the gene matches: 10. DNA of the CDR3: TGTGCCAGCAGTCCGGACGTCAGGGGGCGGGGAAACACCATATATTTT. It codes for CASSPDVRGRGNTIYF.

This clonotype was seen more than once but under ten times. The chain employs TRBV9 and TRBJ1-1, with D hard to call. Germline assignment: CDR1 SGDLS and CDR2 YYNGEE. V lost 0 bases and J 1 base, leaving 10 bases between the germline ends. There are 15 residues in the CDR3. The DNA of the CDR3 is TGTGCCAGCAGCGTAGGGCCCGAGGGGAACACTGAAGCTTTCTTT. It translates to CASSVGPEGNTEAFF.